The TCR beta chain under discussion was sequenced for a study of shared clonotypes between healthy human individuals. Original handling: From ImmunoSEQ came sequences covering only the junction and carrying no quality scores, so filtering differed. Assay: immunoSEQ multiplex PCR; the TCRdb copy retains only in-frame clones and omits some. The V and J calls and clone size were taken over from that table, and D and trimming were inferred from the DNA. The sample yields around 500,000 clones, around 79% seen once. Recent acute infections and vaccinations were absent in the healthy HIV-negative adult donors. This CDR3 comprises 14 residues. Germline assignment: CDR1 MNHEY and CDR2 SMNVEV (reference sequence). Trimming left V 1 base short and J 2 bases short, with 6 bases between.

The receptor was derived from a woman aged 40 to 55 in good health. Some clones in this sample may be carry-over from other donors' samples. V and J are TRBV27 and TRBJ1-3, with TRBD1 as a possible D gene (5 bases). Sequencing was carried out using PBMCs. The CDR3: CASSLWGTGNTIYF. In DNA form, the CDR3 reads TGTGCCAGCAGTTTATGGGGGACTGGAAACACCATATATTTT.